This TCR beta chain was retrieved from a study of neurological immune-mediated disorders. This clonotype was detected ten times or more. Synthesis of cDNA used 5'RACE (with 10-nucleotide random UMIs). Each CDR3 protein gets one entry after TCRdb re-called the 5' RACE reads with MiXCR. The sample lists under 100,000 distinct CDR3 sequences; around 13% were seen once. The CDR3 loop spans 16 amino acids. Germline CDR1 and CDR2: KGHDR and SFDVKD. V dropped 2 bases and J dropped 5 bases, with 16 bases sitting between them. Time point specified: longitudinal time-point 2. Sequencing was carried out using PBMCs. The V call is TRBV24-1, the J call TRBJ2-3; the D is unclear. This TCR derives from a female donor with HTLV-1-associated myelopathy (HAM/TSP). CDR3 amino acids: CATSDSVGPARDTQYF. CDR3 DNA: TGTGCCACCAGTGATTCCGTAGGACCGGCACGAGATACGCAGTATTTT.